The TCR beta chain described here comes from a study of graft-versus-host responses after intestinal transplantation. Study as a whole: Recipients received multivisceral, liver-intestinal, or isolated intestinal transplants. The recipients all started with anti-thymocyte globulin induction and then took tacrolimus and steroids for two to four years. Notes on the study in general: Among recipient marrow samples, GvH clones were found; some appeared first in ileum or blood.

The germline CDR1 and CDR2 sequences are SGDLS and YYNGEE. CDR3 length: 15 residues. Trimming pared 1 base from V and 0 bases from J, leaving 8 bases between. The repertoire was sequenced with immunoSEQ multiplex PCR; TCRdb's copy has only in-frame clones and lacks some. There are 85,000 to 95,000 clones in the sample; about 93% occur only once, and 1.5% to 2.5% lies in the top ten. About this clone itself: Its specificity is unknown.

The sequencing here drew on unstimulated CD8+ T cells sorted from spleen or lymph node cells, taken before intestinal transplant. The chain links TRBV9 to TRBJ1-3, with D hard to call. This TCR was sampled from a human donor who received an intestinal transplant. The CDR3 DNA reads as TGTGCCAGCAGCGTACACTCTGACTCTGGAAACACCATATATTTT. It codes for CASSVHSDSGNTIYF. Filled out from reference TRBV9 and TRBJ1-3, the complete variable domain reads DSGVTQTPKHLITATGQRVTLRCSPRSGDLSVYWYQQSLDQGLQFLIQYYNGEERAKGNILERFSAQQFPDLHSELNLSSLELGDSALYFCASSVHSDSGNTIYFGEGSWLTVV.